This entry is about one T cell receptor beta chain. The record originates from a study of cytomegalovirus exposure and HLA in healthy donors. The primer mix had 60 Vbeta and 13 Jbeta primers. The repertoire was sequenced with immunoSEQ multiplex PCR; TCRdb's copy has only in-frame clones and lacks some. The table lists 75,000 to 95,000 clones, approximately 88% of them singletons, with roughly 2.2% in the top ten. The germline CDR1 and CDR2 sequences are GTSNPN and SVGIG (reference sequence). Trimming took off 1 base at V and 3 bases at J, with 12 bases between the two ends. The CDR3 runs to 15 residues.

V and J are TRBV30 and TRBJ2-2; D perhaps matches TRBD1 (6 bases). Sequencing was performed on PBMCs. This clonotype originated in a young man in good health and CMV-seronegative. The CDR3 DNA sequence: TGTGCCTGGAGTGACGGGACATTGTACACCGGGGAGCTGTTTTTT. This encodes CAWSDGTLYTGELFF.